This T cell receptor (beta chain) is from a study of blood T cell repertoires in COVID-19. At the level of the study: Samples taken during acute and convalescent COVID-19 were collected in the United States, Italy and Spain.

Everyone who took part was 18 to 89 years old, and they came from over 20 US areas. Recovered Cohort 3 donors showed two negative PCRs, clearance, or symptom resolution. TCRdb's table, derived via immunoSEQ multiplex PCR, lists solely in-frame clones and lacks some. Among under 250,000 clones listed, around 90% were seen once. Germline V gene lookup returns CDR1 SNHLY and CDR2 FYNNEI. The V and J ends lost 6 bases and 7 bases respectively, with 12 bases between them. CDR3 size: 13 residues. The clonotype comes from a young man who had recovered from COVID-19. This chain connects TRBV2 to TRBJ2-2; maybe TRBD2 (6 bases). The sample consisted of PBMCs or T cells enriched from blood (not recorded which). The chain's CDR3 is CASRREANGELFF. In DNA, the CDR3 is TGTGCCAGCAGAAGGGAGGCTAACGGGGAGCTGTTTTTT.